This is a list of T cell receptor beta chains from one sample in a study of CD8+ T cells in alopecia areata. Sequencing was performed with immunoSEQ multiplex PCR; in TCRdb, only in-frame clones are kept and a portion is missing. The data contain about 250,000 clones, about three fifths of them singletons. This material consisted of CD4+ T cells sorted from blood, taken at roughly week 53, from a patient treated with tofacitinib. These receptors were collected from a human donor with alopecia areata. Each CDR3 is given with its conserved first and last residue. The D gene is left open where the match is weak. The listing skips clone size in some rows; elsewhere it reads once, few, many or a size class.

j_call: TRBJ1-5; d_call: TRBD1; clone_size: NA; v_call: TRBV7-6; cdr3_aa: CASSLGGTGSQPQHF; cdr3_nt: TGTGCCAGCAGCTTAGGCGGGACAGGGAGTCAGCCCCAGCATTTT
j_call: TRBJ1-6; d_call: NA; clone_size: NA; v_call: TRBV7-2; cdr3_aa: CASSSNPQGLGGNSPLHF; cdr3_nt: TGTGCCAGCAGCTCGAACCCTCAGGGATTGGGGGGTAATTCACCCCTCCACTTT
j_call: TRBJ2-1; d_call: NA; clone_size: NA; v_call: TRBV27; cdr3_aa: CASSRTSSYNEQFF; cdr3_nt: TGTGCCAGCAGCAGAACAAGCTCCTACAATGAGCAGTTCTTC
j_call: TRBJ2-6; d_call: NA; clone_size: NA; v_call: TRBV15; cdr3_aa: CATSGGANVLTF; cdr3_nt: TGTGCCACCAGCGGGGGGGCCAACGTCCTGACTTTC
j_call: TRBJ2-2; d_call: NA; clone_size: NA; v_call: TRBV5-6; cdr3_aa: CASSLVGGELFF; cdr3_nt: TGTGCCAGCAGCTTGGTGGGCGGGGAGCTGTTTTTT
j_call: TRBJ1-5; d_call: NA; clone_size: NA; v_call: TRBV6-5; cdr3_aa: CASSYSGGGQPQHF; cdr3_nt: TGTGCCAGCAGTTACTCGGGGGGCGGTCAGCCCCAGCATTTT
j_call: TRBJ2-1; d_call: TRBD2; clone_size: NA; v_call: TRBV7-9; cdr3_aa: CASSTRLAGENEQFF; cdr3_nt: TGTGCCAGCAGCACCCGACTAGCGGGGGAGAATGAGCAGTTCTTC
j_call: TRBJ2-7; d_call: TRBD1; clone_size: NA; v_call: TRBV29-1; cdr3_aa: CSVLKTGYEQYF; cdr3_nt: TGCAGCGTCCTTAAGACAGGGTACGAGCAGTACTTC
j_call: TRBJ2-7; d_call: NA; clone_size: once; v_call: TRBV20-1; cdr3_aa: CSARGRYEQYF; cdr3_nt: TGCAGTGCTAGAGGGCGGTACGAGCAGTACTTC
j_call: TRBJ1-4; d_call: NA; clone_size: NA; v_call: TRBV11-2; cdr3_aa: CASQGQLNEKLFF; cdr3_nt: TGTGCCAGCCAGGGGCAGCTTAATGAAAAACTGTTTTTT
j_call: TRBJ2-7; d_call: NA; clone_size: few; v_call: TRBV9; cdr3_aa: CASSIDPGTSVYEQYF; cdr3_nt: TGTGCCAGCAGCATTGACCCCGGGACATCGGTATACGAGCAGTACTTC
j_call: TRBJ1-2; d_call: TRBD1; clone_size: NA; v_call: TRBV29-1; cdr3_aa: CSVVGGRDTNYGYTF; cdr3_nt: TGCAGCGTTGTAGGGGGCAGGGACACTAACTATGGCTACACCTTC
j_call: TRBJ2-6; d_call: NA; clone_size: NA; v_call: TRBV7-3; cdr3_aa: CASSAQGPGANVLTF; cdr3_nt: TGTGCCAGCAGCGCGCAGGGGCCCGGGGCCAACGTCCTGACTTTC
j_call: TRBJ1-1; d_call: NA; clone_size: NA; v_call: TRBV7-2; cdr3_aa: CASSLVFRPVEAFF; cdr3_nt: TGTGCCAGCAGCTTAGTGTTTAGGCCAGTTGAAGCTTTCTTT
j_call: TRBJ1-6; d_call: TRBD1; clone_size: NA; v_call: TRBV30; cdr3_aa: CACNPDRWNSPLHF; cdr3_nt: TGTGCCTGCAATCCGGACAGGTGGAATTCACCCCTCCACTTT
j_call: TRBJ1-4; d_call: TRBD1; clone_size: NA; v_call: TRBV2; cdr3_aa: CANSLSAGGRSNEKLFF; cdr3_nt: TGTGCCAACTCCCTTTCGGCAGGGGGCAGATCTAATGAAAAACTGTTTTTT
j_call: TRBJ2-2; d_call: TRBD1; clone_size: NA; v_call: TRBV6-6; cdr3_aa: CASRSPGQSFGELFF; cdr3_nt: TGTGCCAGCAGGAGCCCGGGACAGTCTTTCGGGGAGCTGTTTTTT
j_call: TRBJ2-7; d_call: NA; clone_size: NA; v_call: TRBV7-2; cdr3_aa: CASSTSYEQYF; cdr3_nt: TGTGCCAGCAGCACCTCCTACGAGCAGTACTTC
j_call: TRBJ2-1; d_call: NA; clone_size: NA; v_call: TRBV27; cdr3_aa: CASSDYYNEQFF; cdr3_nt: TGTGCCAGCAGCGATTATTACAATGAGCAGTTCTTC
j_call: TRBJ2-5; d_call: TRBD1; clone_size: NA; v_call: TRBV10-3; cdr3_aa: CAISEARDSGFQYF; cdr3_nt: TGTGCCATCAGTGAGGCACGGGACAGTGGATTTCAGTACTTC
j_call: TRBJ2-5; d_call: NA; clone_size: NA; v_call: TRBV30; cdr3_aa: CAWSVLVREKTQYF; cdr3_nt: TGTGCCTGGAGTGTACTCGTCAGGGAGAAGACCCAGTACTTC
j_call: TRBJ2-7; d_call: NA; clone_size: NA; v_call: TRBV30; cdr3_aa: CAWSATLVGNEQYF; cdr3_nt: TGTGCCTGGAGTGCCACCCTCGTCGGAAACGAGCAGTACTTC
j_call: TRBJ1-4; d_call: NA; clone_size: NA; v_call: TRBV29-1; cdr3_aa: CSVGHNEKLFF; cdr3_nt: TGCAGCGTTGGACACAATGAAAAACTGTTTTTT
j_call: TRBJ1-2; d_call: NA; clone_size: NA; v_call: TRBV4-1; cdr3_aa: CASSQDPGGHGYTF; cdr3_nt: TGCGCCAGCAGCCAAGATCCCGGGGGACATGGCTACACCTTC
j_call: TRBJ2-7; d_call: TRBD1; clone_size: few; v_call: TRBV29-1; cdr3_aa: CSASTGGVEQYF; cdr3_nt: TGCAGCGCCTCGACAGGGGGAGTCGAGCAGTACTTC
j_call: TRBJ2-7; d_call: NA; clone_size: NA; v_call: TRBV27; cdr3_aa: CASMSRLSSPYEQYF; cdr3_nt: TGTGCCAGCATGTCTCGACTGAGCTCCCCCTACGAGCAGTACTTC
j_call: TRBJ1-1; d_call: NA; clone_size: few; v_call: TRBV6-1; cdr3_aa: CASSGQPNTEAFF; cdr3_nt: TGTGCCAGCAGTGGGCAACCGAACACTGAAGCTTTCTTT
j_call: TRBJ2-3; d_call: NA; clone_size: few; v_call: TRBV27; cdr3_aa: CASSYDERTDTQYF; cdr3_nt: TGTGCCAGCAGTTACGATGAACGCACAGATACGCAGTATTTT
j_call: TRBJ1-2; d_call: TRBD1; clone_size: NA; v_call: TRBV5-1; cdr3_aa: CASSLFGQAYGYTF; cdr3_nt: TGCGCCAGCAGCTTGTTCGGACAGGCCTATGGCTACACCTTC
j_call: TRBJ1-1; d_call: NA; clone_size: NA; v_call: TRBV18; cdr3_aa: CASTRGTEAFF; cdr3_nt: TGTGCCAGCACGCGTGGCACTGAAGCTTTCTTT
j_call: TRBJ1-2; d_call: NA; clone_size: few; v_call: TRBV19; cdr3_aa: CASKIGQTVYGYTF; cdr3_nt: TGTGCCAGTAAAATCGGACAGACAGTCTATGGCTACACCTTC
j_call: TRBJ1-5; d_call: NA; clone_size: few; v_call: TRBV9; cdr3_aa: CASSPRRGGNQPQHF; cdr3_nt: TGTGCCAGCAGCCCTCGAAGGGGGGGCAATCAGCCCCAGCATTTT
j_call: TRBJ2-5; d_call: TRBD1; clone_size: NA; v_call: TRBV30; cdr3_aa: CAWGQGMETQYF; cdr3_nt: TGTGCCTGGGGACAGGGCATGGAGACCCAGTACTTC
j_call: TRBJ2-5; d_call: NA; clone_size: NA; v_call: TRBV27; cdr3_aa: CASIQKGQETQYF; cdr3_nt: TGTGCCAGCATCCAAAAAGGCCAAGAGACCCAGTACTTC